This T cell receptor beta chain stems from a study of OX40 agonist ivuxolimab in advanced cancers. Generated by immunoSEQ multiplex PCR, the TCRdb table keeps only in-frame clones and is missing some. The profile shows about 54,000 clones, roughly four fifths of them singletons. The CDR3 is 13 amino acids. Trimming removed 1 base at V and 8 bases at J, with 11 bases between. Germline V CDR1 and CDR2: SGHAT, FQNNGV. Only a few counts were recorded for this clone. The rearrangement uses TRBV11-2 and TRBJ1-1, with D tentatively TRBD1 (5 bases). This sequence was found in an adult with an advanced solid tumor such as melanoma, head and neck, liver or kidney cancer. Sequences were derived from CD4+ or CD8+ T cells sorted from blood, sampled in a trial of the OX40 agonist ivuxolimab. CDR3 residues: CASSLGGTLEAFF. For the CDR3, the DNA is TGTGCCAGCAGCTTAGGCGGGACGCTGGAAGCTTTCTTT.